The T cell receptor (beta chain) described here comes from a study of T cell responses to AZD1222 COVID-19 vaccine. Germline lookup yields CDR1 MDHEN and CDR2 SYDVKM. The CDR3 is 15 residues long. Trimming shortened V by 5 bases and J by 5 bases, and 17 bases separated the two germline ends. Pooled together were second doses at about 4 or about 12 weeks. Profiled with immunoSEQ multiplex PCR; TCRdb holds only in-frame clones, not every one. The sample records 120,000 or so clones, 80% to 90% being singletons. Here the sequenced sample was peripheral blood, taken 28 days after the second AZD1222 dose. The sequence derives from an adult who received the AZD1222 COVID-19 vaccine. V is TRBV28 and J is TRBJ2-3; possible D gene TRBD2, 7 bases. CDR3 in amino acids: CASSPRGGGGDTQYF. For the CDR3, the DNA is TGTGCCAGCAGTCCTCGCGGGGGAGGGGGAGATACGCAGTATTTT.